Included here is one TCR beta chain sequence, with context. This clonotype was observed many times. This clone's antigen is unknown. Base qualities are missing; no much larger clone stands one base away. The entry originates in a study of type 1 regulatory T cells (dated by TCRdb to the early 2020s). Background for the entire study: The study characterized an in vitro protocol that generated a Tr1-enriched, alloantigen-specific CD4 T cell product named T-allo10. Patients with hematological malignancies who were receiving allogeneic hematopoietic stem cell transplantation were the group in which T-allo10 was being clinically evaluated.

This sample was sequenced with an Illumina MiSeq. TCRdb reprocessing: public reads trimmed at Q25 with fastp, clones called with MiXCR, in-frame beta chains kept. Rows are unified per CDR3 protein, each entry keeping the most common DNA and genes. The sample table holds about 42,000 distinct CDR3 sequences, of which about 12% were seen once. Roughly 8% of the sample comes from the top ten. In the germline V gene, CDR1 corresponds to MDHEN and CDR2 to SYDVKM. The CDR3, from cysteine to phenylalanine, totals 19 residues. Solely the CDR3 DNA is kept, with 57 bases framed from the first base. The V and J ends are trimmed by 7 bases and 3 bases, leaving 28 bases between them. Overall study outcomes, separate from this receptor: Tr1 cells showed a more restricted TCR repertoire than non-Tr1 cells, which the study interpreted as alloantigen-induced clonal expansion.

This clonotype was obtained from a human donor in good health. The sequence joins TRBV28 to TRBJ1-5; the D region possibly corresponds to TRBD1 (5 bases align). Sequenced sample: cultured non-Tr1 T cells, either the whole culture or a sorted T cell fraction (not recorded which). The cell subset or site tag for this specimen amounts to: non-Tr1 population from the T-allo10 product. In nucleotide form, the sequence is TGTGCCAGCAACCCTCGGGATTGGGGACGGAAATTCCTCAATCAGCCCCAGCATTTT. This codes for CASNPRDWGRKFLNQPQHF.